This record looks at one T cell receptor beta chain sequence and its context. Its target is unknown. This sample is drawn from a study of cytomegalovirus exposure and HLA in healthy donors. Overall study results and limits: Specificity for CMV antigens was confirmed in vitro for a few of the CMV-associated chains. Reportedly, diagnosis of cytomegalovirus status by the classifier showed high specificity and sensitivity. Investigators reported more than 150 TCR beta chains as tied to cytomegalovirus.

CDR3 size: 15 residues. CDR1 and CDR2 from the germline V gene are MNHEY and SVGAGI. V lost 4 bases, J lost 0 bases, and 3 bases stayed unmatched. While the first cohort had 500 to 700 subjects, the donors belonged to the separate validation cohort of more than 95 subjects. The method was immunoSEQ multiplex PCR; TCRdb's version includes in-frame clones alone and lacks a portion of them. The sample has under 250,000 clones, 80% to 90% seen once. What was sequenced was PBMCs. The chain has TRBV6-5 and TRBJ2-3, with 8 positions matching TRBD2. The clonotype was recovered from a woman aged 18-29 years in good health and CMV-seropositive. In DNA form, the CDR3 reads TGTGCCAGCAGTTTTTCTAGCGGGAGCACAGATACGCAGTATTTT. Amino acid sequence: CASSFSSGSTDTQYF.